This T cell receptor beta chain was observed in a study of identical twins. The study, taken as a whole, reports: Reduced insertions were recorded for abundant cord blood beta clonotypes, with no such pattern in memory repertoires. Instead of following the same donors, the conclusions were based on cross-sectional statistical analysis.

The CDR3 has 14 residues. With 1 base removed from V and 1 base from J, the gap between germline ends came to 8 bases. Germline V gene lookup returns CDR1 SGHAT and CDR2 FQNNGV. A universal primer site was incorporated via template switching, and the cDNA contained unique molecular identifiers. TCRdb passed the 5' RACE reads through MiXCR, listing each CDR3 protein once. This table has around 250,000 distinct CDR3 sequences, approximately 7% appearing once. The sample holds a few counts of this clonotype. The antigen is not known. The data also belong to a second study, concerning yellow fever vaccine responses in identical twins.

The source of this sequence is a woman between 18 and 30 years old in good health. The J gene is TRBJ2-7, the V gene TRBV11-2; D might be TRBD1 (5 bases). The specimen sequenced was memory (CD45RO+) T cells sorted from blood. The CDR3 coding sequence is TGTGCCAGCAGCTTAGGACAGACTTCCTACGAGCAGTACGTC. It is translated as CASSLGQTSYEQYV.